Listed here are 16 T cell receptor beta chains from one sample, sequenced in a study of cytomegalovirus exposure and HLA in healthy donors (dated by TCRdb to 2015 to 2018). Libraries were built with the immunoSEQ multiplex PCR assay. For the multiplex PCR, a mixture combining 60 forward primers for TCR Vbeta segments and 13 reverse primers for TCR Jbeta segments was used. TCRdb retrieved this table from immuneACCESS and kept in-frame rearrangements only. Not all clones are present; in checked studies, unresolved V genes account for under half, and no reason is known for the remainder. Within this sample are over 150,000 clones, with approximately 80% of them counted one time only. The ten largest clones capture around 5% of the sample. The source material was PBMCs. These TCRs come from a man aged 18 to 30 in good health and CMV-seronegative.

The rearrangement joins TRBV9 to TRBJ2-2; D call uncertain. V was shortened by 4 bases and J by 6 bases, with 10 bases between the two germline ends. The CDR3 sequence is 13 residues long. CDR1 SGDLS and CDR2 YYNGEE come from the germline V gene. CDR3 coding DNA: TGTGCCAGCAGCCGGCGGCGTGCCGGGGAGCTGTTTTTT. This codes for CASSRRRAGELFF.

The genes are TRBV28 and TRBJ2-1; a weak D match, TRBD1 (5 bases). V was cut by 8 bases and J by 6 bases, with 11 bases left in between. The germline V gene has CDR1 MDHEN and CDR2 SYDVKM. This CDR3 spans 12 amino acids. CDR3 sequence (DNA): TGTGCCAGCGTTGGCCAGGGCAATGAGCAGTTCTTC. Its protein is CASVGQGNEQFF.

This chain connects TRBV23-1 to TRBJ2-2, with a tentative D call TRBD2 (6 bases). TRBV23-1 is given ORF status, its function remaining uncertain. Trimming pared 1 base from V and 1 base from J, leaving 34 bases between. This CDR3 has 24 amino acids. CDR3 region: CASSQCGGSGRFPLSDRNTGELFF. The CDR3 DNA reads as TGCGCCAGCAGTCAATGTGGGGGTTCGGGGAGGTTTCCTTTGAGCGATCGGAACACCGGGGAGCTGTTTTTT.

The chain combines TRBV5-1 with TRBJ2-7; D is uncertain. Germline V gives CDR1 SGHRS, CDR2 YFSETQ. This CDR3 is 17 amino acids long. Trimming removed 5 bases from V and 2 bases from J, with 23 bases in between. CDR3 DNA: TGCGCCAGCAGACGGAGCTCGATTTCCCGAGAGGCCTACGAGCAGTACTTC. This encodes CASRRSSISREAYEQYF.

The chain uses TRBV11-3 and TRBJ1-2, with 10 bases aligning to TRBD1. Germline CDR1 is SGHNT and CDR2 is YENEEA. The CDR3 is 14 residues long. V was clipped by 1 base and J by 8 bases; unmatched bases: 4. The CDR3 is CASSLVGTGVGYTF. The CDR3 region has the DNA TGTGCCAGCAGCTTAGTCGGGACAGGGGTAGGCTACACCTTC.

The chain carries TRBV5-1 and TRBJ2-5, with a possible D match to TRBD1 (5 bases). CDR1 is SGHRS and CDR2 is YFSETQ in the germline V gene. This CDR3 comprises 14 residues. V shed 0 bases and J shed 10 bases, with 16 bases lying between them. CDR3 bases: TGCGCCAGCAGCTTGGTAGGGCAGGGATGGGACCAGTACTTC. Encoded protein: CASSLVGQGWDQYF.

V gene TRBV5-6 combines with J gene TRBJ2-3, with a tentative D call TRBD2 (5 bases). Trimming shortened V by 2 bases and J by 7 bases, and 11 bases separated the two germline ends. Per germline, CDR1 SGHDT and CDR2 YYEEEE. The CDR3 length is 13 residues. The CDR3: CASSFPRDNTQYF. CDR3 DNA: TGTGCCAGCAGCTTCCCCCGGGATAATACGCAGTATTTT.

This clone was observed a handful of times. The chain is built from TRBV6-1 and TRBJ1-5; D is unresolved. CDR3 length: 12 residues. Trimming removed 3 bases at V and 9 bases at J, with 9 bases between. From germline, CDR1 is MNHNS and CDR2 SASEGT. The CDR3 region is CASSDRLGPQHF. The CDR3 DNA is TGTGCCAGCAGTGACAGGTTAGGGCCCCAGCATTTT.

The CDR3 DNA follows: TGTGCCAGCAGTTACTCGATCAACGGGAGGTATGAGCAGTTCTTC. Residues: CASSYSINGRYEQFF. The V and J genes are TRBV6-5 and TRBJ2-1; the match to TRBD2 covers 7 bases. The germline V gene has CDR1 MNHEY and CDR2 SVGAGI. This CDR3 has 15 amino acids. Germline trimming cut 0 bases from V and 8 bases from J; bases unmatched to any gene: 7.

The rearrangement links TRBV19 to TRBJ2-1, with D possibly being TRBD1 (6 bases). This CDR3 is 12 amino acids long. Germline V gene data show CDR1 as LNHDA and CDR2 as SQIVND (reference sequence). Trimming took off 9 bases at V and 4 bases at J, with 10 bases between the two ends. CDR3 sequence: CASAQGYNEQFF. The CDR3 nucleotides are TGTGCCAGCGCCCAGGGGTACAATGAGCAGTTCTTC.

This chain links TRBV18 with TRBJ2-5, with TRBD2 matching over 8 bases. The trim removed 3 bases at V and 5 bases at J, leaving 11 bases unmatched. Germline loops: CDR1 KGHSH, CDR2 LQKENI. The CDR3 is 16 residues long. CDR3 sequence reads: CASSPSVLSGGETQYF. CDR3 DNA: TGTGCCAGCTCACCGTCGGTGCTCTCGGGGGGGGAGACCCAGTACTTC. Filled out from reference TRBV18 and TRBJ2-5, the complete variable domain reads NAGVMQNPRHLVRRRGQEARLRCSPMKGHSHVYWYRQLPEEGLKFMVYLQKENIIDESGMPKERFSAEFPKEGPSILRIQQVVRGDSAAYFCASSPSVLSGGETQYFGPGTRLLVL.

The chain has TRBV5-6 and TRBJ2-3, with 9 bases lining up with TRBD1. Germline CDR1 is SGHDT and CDR2 is YYEEEE. The CDR3 extends over 15 amino acids. The ends lost 8 bases at V and 2 bases at J; junction bases unmatched: 9. The CDR3 DNA follows: TGTGCCAGTACTCCGGGACAGGGCTACACAGATACGCAGTATTTT. As protein: CASTPGQGYTDTQYF.

The V gene is TRBV18, the J gene TRBJ2-1, with 9 bases aligning to TRBD2. The junction had 13 bases not matched to a gene; V was cut back by 4 bases and J by 9 bases. The CDR3 spans 16 residues. Germline V gene data show CDR1 as KGHSH and CDR2 as LQKENI. CDR3 protein: CASSQETAGGLGEQFF. The DNA for the CDR3 is TGTGCCAGCTCACAGGAAACGGCGGGGGGGCTTGGTGAGCAGTTCTTC.

The CDR3 reads CASRTGVGKLFF. DNA for the CDR3: TGTGCCAGCAGGACGGGTGTGGGAAAACTGTTTTTT. The V and J genes are TRBV28 and TRBJ1-4; unclear D gene. CDR3 length: 12 amino acids. Germline V gene sequence: CDR1 MDHEN, CDR2 SYDVKM. Trimming took 6 bases from V and 10 from J, leaving 12 bases between them. The full variable domain, with the rest looked up from reference TRBV28 and TRBJ1-4, is DVKVTQSSRYLVKRTGEKVFLECVQDMDHENMFWYRQDPGLGLRLIYFSYDVKMKEKGDIPEGYSVSREKKERFSLILESASTNQTSMYLCASRTGVGKLFFGSGTQLSVL.

This chain connects TRBV10-1 to TRBJ1-2, with 9 bases matching TRBD1. There are 13 residues in the CDR3. Trimming removed 3 bases from V and 7 bases from J; junction bases left unmatched: 3. Per germline, CDR1 WNHNN and CDR2 SYGVQD (reference sequence). The CDR3 DNA reads as TGCGCCAGCAGTGAATACAGGGGGCTTGGCTACACCTTC. This translates into CASSEYRGLGYTF.

As to this clone: Distinct nucleotide sequences in the sample also encode this CDR3. The CDR3 nucleotides read TGTGCCAGCAGACCAACAGGGGTGGGTCAGCCCCAGCATTTT. Translating gives CASRPTGVGQPQHF. The gene calls are TRBV28 and TRBJ1-5; 7 bases map to TRBD1. V was pared by 6 bases and J by 6 bases, with 8 bases of the junction left unmatched. The CDR3 consists of 14 residues. The germline gives CDR1 MDHEN, CDR2 SYDVKM.